A selection of T cell receptor beta chains follows, all from one sample in a study of T cell responses to AZD1222 COVID-19 vaccine. Sequencing was performed with immunoSEQ multiplex PCR; in TCRdb, only in-frame clones are kept and a portion is missing. The table has roughly 150,000 clones, around nine tenths seen once. Material: peripheral blood, obtained on day 0 of AZD1222 vaccination. The receptor set was obtained from an adult in good health. Each CDR3 is given with its conserved first and last residue. Each record gives: D gene, J gene, V gene, clone size, CDR3 protein. A D gene is named only where the DNA matches it firmly. Size tells how often a clone was seen (once, few, many) or the class of an expanded clone, and some rows leave it out.

D: TRBD2; J: TRBJ2-7; V: TRBV7-9; size: .; CDR3: CASSLVSGTKQQYF
D: .; J: TRBJ1-5; V: TRBV4-1; size: .; CDR3: CASSQGYGSSNQPQHF
D: TRBD1; J: TRBJ2-7; V: TRBV4-1; size: once; CDR3: CASSQETRDSYEQYF
D: TRBD1; J: TRBJ2-1; V: TRBV27; size: .; CDR3: CASRISGQGDYEQFF
D: .; J: TRBJ1-2; V: TRBV7-9; size: .; CDR3: CASSLLGETGYTF
D: .; J: TRBJ1-3; V: TRBV9; size: .; CDR3: CASSVAYRSSGNTIYF
D: .; J: TRBJ2-2; V: TRBV3-1/TRBV3-2; size: .; CDR3: CASSQLGSRTGELFF
D: TRBD1; J: TRBJ2-7; V: TRBV7-9; size: .; CDR3: CASSLASSQGRFEQYF
D: .; J: TRBJ2-5; V: TRBV2; size: .; CDR3: CASSEAEETQYF
D: .; J: TRBJ1-2; V: TRBV5-8; size: .; CDR3: CASSSVGRKYGYTF
D: TRBD1; J: TRBJ1-2; V: TRBV7-8; size: few; CDR3: CASSLVGDLRGGYTF
D: .; J: TRBJ1-2; V: TRBV18; size: .; CDR3: CASSQYTGSPNYGYTF
D: .; J: TRBJ2-6; V: TRBV5-8; size: once; CDR3: CASSLLGGSSGANVLTF
D: .; J: TRBJ1-5; V: TRBV6-1; size: .; CDR3: CASSEFPGLNQPQHF
D: TRBD1; J: TRBJ1-1; V: TRBV19; size: .; CDR3: CASTRTGRLNTEAFF
D: .; J: TRBJ1-5; V: TRBV19; size: .; CDR3: CASSIQGEKPQHF
D: .; J: TRBJ2-7; V: TRBV5-1; size: .; CDR3: CASSLGQALSYEQYF
D: .; J: TRBJ1-1; V: TRBV18; size: .; CDR3: CASSGSQETEAFF
D: .; J: TRBJ1-2; V: TRBV11-1; size: .; CDR3: CASRPGPGYGYTF
D: .; J: TRBJ1-1; V: TRBV7-9; size: .; CDR3: CASSLKTIPEAFF
D: .; J: TRBJ1-6; V: TRBV9; size: once; CDR3: CASSVRSSYNSPLHF
D: TRBD2; J: TRBJ2-7; V: TRBV4-1; size: .; CDR3: CASSQGTSGRTYEQYF
D: .; J: TRBJ2-7; V: TRBV6-5; size: .; CDR3: CASSYSRGQGEQYF
D: .; J: TRBJ1-6; V: TRBV7-3; size: .; CDR3: CASSPGEFRNSPLHF
D: .; J: TRBJ1-2; V: TRBV6-5; size: .; CDR3: CASSTNYGYTF
D: .; J: TRBJ2-3; V: TRBV7-7; size: .; CDR3: CASSPGGASTDTQYF
D: .; J: TRBJ2-1; V: TRBV4-2; size: .; CDR3: CASSQDRGSYNEQFF
D: .; J: TRBJ2-4; V: TRBV30; size: .; CDR3: CAWSGSGSGAKNIQYF